This TCR beta chain was sequenced in a study of blood T cell repertoires in COVID-19. About the research overall: Some COVID-19 samples were acute and others convalescent; all came from the United States, Italy and Spain.

V shed 6 bases, J shed 5 bases, and the junction held 8 bases outside the gene matches. Germline V gives CDR1 WSHSY, CDR2 SAAADI. This CDR3 is 15 amino acids long. Across about two dozen US areas, participants ranged in age from about 18 to 100 years. Participants classified as exposed had met a COVID-19 case within 2 weeks before study entry. Profiled with immunoSEQ multiplex PCR; TCRdb holds only in-frame clones, not every one. The data contain roughly 200,000 clones, 86% of them singletons. Sequences were obtained from PBMCs or T cells enriched from blood (not recorded which). The rearrangement joins TRBV10-2 to TRBJ2-3; the match to TRBD2 covers 10 bases. This TCR came from a young woman who had been exposed to COVID-19. The chain's CDR3 is CASRDTSGVGDTQYF. In DNA, the CDR3 is TGCGCCAGCAGGGATACTAGCGGGGTGGGAGATACGCAGTATTTT.